What follows is one T cell receptor (beta chain) and its context. The CDR3 has 14 residues. Germline V gives CDR1 MGHRA, CDR2 YSYEKL. V lost 2 bases to trimming and J lost 9 bases; unmatched junction nucleotides: 3. These data come from a study of T-cell memory formation after mild COVID-19. TCRdb fed the 5' RACE reads into MiXCR, producing one record per CDR3 protein. The data show 150,000 to 200,000 distinct CDR3 sequences, roughly 23% seen once. The clonotype was recovered from an adult woman who had mild COVID-19 (a few samples of this study predate the infection). Cell type and time point are not known. The chain is built from TRBV4-1 and TRBJ2-1; 11 bases match TRBD1. Sequenced input: PBMCs or a T cell subset sorted from them (not recorded which). The CDR3 DNA reads TGCGCCAGCAGCCAATGGACAGGGGGCAGTGAGCAGTTCTTC. Translation gives CASSQWTGGSEQFF.